This entry concerns a single T cell receptor (beta chain). The sample holds many counts of this clonotype. It has no known antigen specificity. The record has no base qualities; no much larger clone is one base away. The sample belongs to a study of human T cells and chemical hapten exposure (dated by TCRdb to the early 2020s). General notes on the study: For sensitization, 2% DPC in acetone was applied to a 2 cm by 2 cm area of upper inner arm skin. Patients additionally received weekly therapeutic DPC doses to the scalp throughout the approximately 25-week study period. Patch testing on the upper back used Finn chambers containing 0.01% DPC, with scoring done after 6 days according to International Contact Dermatitis Research Group standards. Most of the patients in the cohort were female, and the cohort covered alopecia areata with under or over 50% scalp involvement, alopecia totalis and alopecia universalis. The libraries were sequenced as a pool, and the TCR yield per sample differed mostly because of small variations in library volumes within the pool. The study tracked peripheral blood TCR repertoire changes in vivo during primary and secondary sensitization to the hapten diphenylcyclopropenone (DPC) in alopecia patients. Patient blood was sampled pre-sensitization (week 0) and at 2, 6 and about 24 weeks after DPC sensitization. About 30 alopecia patients provided blood for TCR sequencing at one to four time points (pre-sensitization, 2, 6 and 24 weeks). What the work shows at the level of the full study, not this receptor alone: Because all patients had alopecia, a presumed autoimmune disease, the immune response of the patients might differ from that of healthy individuals. DPC sensitization did not change how many TCRs were above 1 in 1000 frequency, and no evidence was found of alterations in global repertoire structure. Repeated subsampling changed both the strength of the expansion versus patch-test correlation and the threshold at which the correlation became significant. A positive correlation was found between the number of PT1 expanded TCRs and patch test score, with significance reached at thresholds 8, 16 and 32 but not 4. Significantly more large CDR3 similarity clusters were formed by expanded TCRs than by pre-sensitization or healthy control sets, consistent with antigen-driven responses.

Between the V and J ends, shortened by 0 bases and 10 bases respectively, the junction contains 13 bases. The CDR3 contains 14 residues, cysteine and phenylalanine counted. Of all the DNA, just the CDR3 is kept, 42 bases in frame from base 1. CDR1 LGHDT and CDR2 YNNKEL are derived from the germline V gene (reference sequence). The protocol used for the library was RACE. The sequencer was a NextSeq 500. During library preparation, unique molecular identifiers were attached to individual cDNA molecules so that TCRs could be counted quantitatively and reproducibly. Each blood RNA sample was used to sequence both TCR alpha and TCR beta chains. On the study's bioinformatics: Samples had a median of roughly 100,000 TCRs, with a range from roughly 23,224 to 750,000. The Decombinator software suite was used to annotate the V, J and CDR3 of the TCR reads. Every sample was subsampled to the same number of TCRs (28,000) for the PS versus PT1 abundance plots. Expanded TCRs were defined as absent before sensitization and observed at least eight times at the 2-week time point. In-frame beta chains were kept once TCRdb had trimmed the public reads at Q25 with fastp and called clones with MiXCR. Here each entry gathers all rows of one CDR3 protein and keeps the most common genes and DNA. TCRdb's processing, not the authors', yielded these V and J calls. A total of about 360,000 distinct CDR3 sequences appear in this sample, approximately 6.3% of them only once. Together, the top ten hold roughly 8% of the sample.

The time point label for this specimen denotes: patch test 1, 2 weeks after DPC sensitization. The treatment or condition label, as the study defines it: therapeutic diphenylcyclopropenone sensitization with weekly scalp DPC. Blood at each patch-test visit was drawn before the patch test was applied. Patients were eligible if aged 18 to 70, diagnosed with alopecia and judged suitable for DPC therapy, and pregnant patients were excluded. Total RNA was extracted from unfractionated whole blood that had been collected in Tempus Blood RNA tubes. This receptor was taken from a young woman with alopecia areata. Some clones in this sample may be carry-over from other donors' samples. The sample in question was whole blood, obtained in connection with sensitization to the hapten diphenylcyclopropenone (DPC). Here the chain combines TRBV3-1 and TRBJ2-1, with the D call tentatively TRBD1 or TRBD2, each fitting 5 bases. The nucleotides are TGTGCCAGCAGCCAAGAATATAGGGGAGAGGAGCAGTTCTTC. This translates into CASSQEYRGEEQFF.